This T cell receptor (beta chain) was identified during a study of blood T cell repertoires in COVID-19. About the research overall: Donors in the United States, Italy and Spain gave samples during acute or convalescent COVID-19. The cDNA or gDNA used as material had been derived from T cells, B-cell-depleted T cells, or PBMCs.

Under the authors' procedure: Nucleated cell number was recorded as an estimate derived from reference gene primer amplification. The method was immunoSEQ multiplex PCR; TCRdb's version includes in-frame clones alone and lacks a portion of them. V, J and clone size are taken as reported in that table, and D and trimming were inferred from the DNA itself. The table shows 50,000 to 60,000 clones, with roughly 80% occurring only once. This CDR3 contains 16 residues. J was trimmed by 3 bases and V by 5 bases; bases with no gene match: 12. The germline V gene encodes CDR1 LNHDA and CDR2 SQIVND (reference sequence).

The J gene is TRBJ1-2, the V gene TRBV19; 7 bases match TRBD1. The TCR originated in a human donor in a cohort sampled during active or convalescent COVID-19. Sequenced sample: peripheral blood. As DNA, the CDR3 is TGTGCCAGTAGTGACCAGTCTCGGGGACAGCACTATGGCTACACCTTC. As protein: CASSDQSRGQHYGYTF.